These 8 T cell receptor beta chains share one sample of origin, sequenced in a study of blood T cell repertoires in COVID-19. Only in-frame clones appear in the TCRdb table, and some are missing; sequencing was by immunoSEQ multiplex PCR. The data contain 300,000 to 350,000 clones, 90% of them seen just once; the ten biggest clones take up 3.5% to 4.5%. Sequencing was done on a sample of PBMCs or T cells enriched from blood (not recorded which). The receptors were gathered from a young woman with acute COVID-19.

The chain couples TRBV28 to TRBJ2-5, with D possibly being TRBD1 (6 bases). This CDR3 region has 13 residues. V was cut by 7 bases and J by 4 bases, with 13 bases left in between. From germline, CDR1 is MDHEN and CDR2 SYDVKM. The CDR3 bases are TGTGCCAGCATAACCGCAGGGGTAGAGACCCAGTACTTC. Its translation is CASITAGVETQYF. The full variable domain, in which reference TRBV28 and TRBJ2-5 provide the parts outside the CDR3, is DVKVTQSSRYLVKRTGEKVFLECVQDMDHENMFWYRQDPGLGLRLIYFSYDVKMKEKGDIPEGYSVSREKKERFSLILESASTNQTSMYLCASITAGVETQYFGPGTRLLVL.

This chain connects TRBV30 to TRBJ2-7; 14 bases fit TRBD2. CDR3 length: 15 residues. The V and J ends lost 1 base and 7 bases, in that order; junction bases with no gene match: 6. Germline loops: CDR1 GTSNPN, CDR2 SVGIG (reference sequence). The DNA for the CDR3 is TGTGCCTGGAGTGCTGGGACTAGCGGGAGTGAAGAGCAGTACTTC. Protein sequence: CAWSAGTSGSEEQYF.

The CDR3 is CASSPGLAGGVGFF. DNA of the CDR3: TGTGCCAGCAGCCCGGGACTAGCGGGAGGGGTAGGGTTCTTC. The rearrangement uses TRBV7-2 and TRBJ2-1; 16 positions match TRBD2. This CDR3 spans 14 amino acids. Germline CDR1 SGHTA, CDR2 FQGNSA. Trimming at V came to 5 bases and at J to 15 bases, leaving 7 bases not matched to a gene.

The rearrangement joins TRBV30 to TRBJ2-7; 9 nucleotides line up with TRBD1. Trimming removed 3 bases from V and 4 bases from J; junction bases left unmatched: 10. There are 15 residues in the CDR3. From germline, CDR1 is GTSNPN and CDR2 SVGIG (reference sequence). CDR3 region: CAWRSTGQGLYEQYF. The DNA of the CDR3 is TGTGCCTGGAGGTCCACGGGACAGGGATTGTACGAGCAGTACTTC. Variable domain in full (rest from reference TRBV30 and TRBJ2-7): SQTIHQWPATLVQPVGSPLSLECTVEGTSNPNLYWYRQAAGRGLQLLFYSVGIGQISSEVPQNLSASRPQDRQFILSSKKLLLSDSGFYLCAWRSTGQGLYEQYFGPGTRLTVT.

The CDR3 loop reads CASSLGTSSEQYF. The CDR3 DNA reads as TGTGCCAGCAGCTTAGGGACTAGCTCCGAGCAGTACTTC. The rearrangement uses TRBV7-9 and TRBJ2-7, with 8 nucleotides matching TRBD2. CDR1 is SEHNR and CDR2 is FQNEAQ in the germline V gene (reference sequence). Unmatched junction bases numbered 2, after V lost 1 base and J lost 6 bases. CDR3 length: 13 amino acids.

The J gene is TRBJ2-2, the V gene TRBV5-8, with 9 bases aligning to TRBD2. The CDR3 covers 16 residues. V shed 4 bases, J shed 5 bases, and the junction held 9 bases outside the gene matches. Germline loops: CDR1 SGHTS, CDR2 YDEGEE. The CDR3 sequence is CASSAGLALGTGELFF. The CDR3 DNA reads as TGTGCCAGCAGCGCTGGACTAGCGCTAGGGACCGGGGAGCTGTTTTTT.

Written as DNA, the CDR3 is TGTGCCACCGAGCGGAGAGACACCGGGGAGCTGTTTTTT. It specifies CATERRDTGELFF. The V call is TRBV24-1, the J call TRBJ2-2; D perhaps matches TRBD2 (5 bases). The ends were cut back, 9 bases at V and 3 bases at J, with 10 bases in the middle. The germline gives CDR1 KGHDR, CDR2 SFDVKD. The length of the CDR3 is 13 residues.

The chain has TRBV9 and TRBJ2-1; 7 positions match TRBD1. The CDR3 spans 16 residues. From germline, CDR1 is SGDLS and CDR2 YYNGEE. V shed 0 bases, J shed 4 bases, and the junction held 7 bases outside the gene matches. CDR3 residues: CASSVVGGQIYNEQFF. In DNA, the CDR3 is TGTGCCAGCAGCGTAGTAGGGGGACAGATTTACAATGAGCAGTTCTTC.